This TCR beta chain is drawn from a study of human T cells and chemical hapten exposure. The overall study: Patch testing placed 0.01% DPC on the upper back, with readings at 6 days. Alopecia areata, totalis or universalis affected patients, mainly female. Study-wide results and caveats: PT1 expanded TCR counts correlated positively with patch test score.

The CDR3 spans 15 residues. V was clipped by 3 bases and J by 4 bases; unmatched bases: 11. CDR1 is DFQATT and CDR2 is SNEGSKA in the germline V gene (reference sequence). Single cDNA molecules in the library carried unique molecular identifiers attached during preparation. In TCRdb, the RACE reads were re-called with MiXCR into one record per CDR3 protein. The table lists about 170,000 distinct CDR3 sequences, about 30% of them singletons, with approximately 2.1% in the top ten. This clonotype turned up a few times. No antigen is known for it. The sample's time point: patch test 3, about 24 weeks after DPC sensitization. Specified treatment: therapeutic diphenylcyclopropenone sensitization with weekly scalp DPC.

Sequenced here: whole blood, sampled in connection with sensitization to the hapten diphenylcyclopropenone (DPC). The chain is built from TRBV20-1 and TRBJ2-5, with TRBD2 identical over 7 bases. This receptor was obtained from a woman between 18 and 29 years old with alopecia areata. Some clones in this sample may be carry-over from other donors' samples. CDR3 region: CSASPLTGGPETQYF. In nucleotides, the CDR3 is TGCAGTGCTAGCCCCTTGACGGGAGGCCCAGAGACCCAGTACTTC.